This T cell receptor (beta chain) comes out of a study of blood T cell repertoires in COVID-19. Turning to the study itself: Sites in the United States, Italy and Spain provided acute and convalescent COVID-19 samples. T cells, B-cell-depleted T cells, or PBMCs supplied cDNA or gDNA.

CDR1 is MNHEY, CDR2 SMNVEV, per germline (reference sequence). The CDR3 loop spans 15 amino acids. The J segment lost 7 bases and the V segment lost 3 bases, leaving 5 bases of the junction unmatched. A few counts support this clone. In the study's own analysis: Nucleated cell number was recorded as an estimate derived from reference gene primer amplification. Here immunoSEQ multiplex PCR was the method, and the copy in TCRdb shows in-frame clones only, minus some. That table gives V, J and clone size, and the DNA gave D and trimming. The sample records 200,000 to 250,000 clones, about three quarters being singletons.

Sequencing input: peripheral blood. The clonotype comes from a woman aged 70-85 years with acute or convalescent COVID-19. This chain links TRBV27 with TRBJ2-2; TRBD2 matches 10 bases. This CDR3 is CASSFQREGNGELFF. CDR3 coding DNA: TGTGCCAGCAGTTTCCAGCGGGAGGGTAACGGGGAGCTGTTTTTT.